Below, one T cell receptor beta chain is given with its context. The data originate from a study of blood T cell repertoires in COVID-19. Study-level information: Samples representing acute and convalescent COVID-19 were sourced from the United States, Italy and Spain. The cDNA or gDNA used as material had been derived from T cells, B-cell-depleted T cells, or PBMCs.

The junction had 5 bases not matched to a gene; V was cut back by 7 bases and J by 4 bases. Germline V gene lookup returns CDR1 SNHLY and CDR2 FYNNEI. This CDR3 is built from 13 residues. As handled by the study authors: For nucleated cells, counts were estimated from reference gene primer amplification. The protocol was immunoSEQ multiplex PCR, while the TCRdb copy is restricted to in-frame clones and leaves out a portion. V and J calls plus clone size are reproduced from that table; the DNA served to infer D and trimming. The data show over 120,000 clones, with more than 75% seen just once and 2.6% held by the top ten.

The clonotype comes from a human donor with acute or convalescent COVID-19. The donor label of this sample is uncertain. The gene calls are TRBV2 and TRBJ1-1; 8 positions match TRBD1. The source material was peripheral blood. CDR3 sequence reads: CASTSDRATEAFF. The CDR3 DNA sequence: TGTGCCAGCACCTCGGACAGGGCCACTGAAGCTTTCTTT.